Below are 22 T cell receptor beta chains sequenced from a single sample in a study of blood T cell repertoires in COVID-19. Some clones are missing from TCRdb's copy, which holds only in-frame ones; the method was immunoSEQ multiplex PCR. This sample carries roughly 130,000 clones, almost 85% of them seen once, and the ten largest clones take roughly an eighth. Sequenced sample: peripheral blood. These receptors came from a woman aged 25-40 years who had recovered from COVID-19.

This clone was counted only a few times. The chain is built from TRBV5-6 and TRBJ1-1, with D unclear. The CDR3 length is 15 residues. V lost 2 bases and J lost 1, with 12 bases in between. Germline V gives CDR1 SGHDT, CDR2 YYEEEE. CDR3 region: CASSLISYRNTEAFF. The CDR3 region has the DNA TGTGCCAGCAGCTTAATTTCCTACCGGAACACTGAAGCTTTCTTT.

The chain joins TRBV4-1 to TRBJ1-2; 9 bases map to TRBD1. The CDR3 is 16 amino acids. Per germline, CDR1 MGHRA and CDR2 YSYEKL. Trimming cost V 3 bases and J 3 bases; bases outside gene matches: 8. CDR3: CASSQPRGQGYYGYTF. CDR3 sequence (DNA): TGCGCCAGCAGCCAGCCCCGGGGACAGGGCTACTATGGCTACACCTTC.

Written as DNA, the CDR3 is TGTGCCTGGAGTGTACTTGGGGGCGGCTATGGCTACACCTTC. Amino acid sequence: CAWSVLGGGYGYTF. This chain uses TRBV30 with TRBJ1-2; D perhaps matches TRBD1 (6 bases). The CDR3 spans 14 residues. In germline, CDR1 is GTSNPN, CDR2 SVGIG (reference sequence). V lost 0 bases to trimming and J lost 4 bases, with 12 bases between them. The full variable domain, its missing parts supplied by reference TRBV30 and TRBJ1-2, is SQTIHQWPATLVQPVGSPLSLECTVEGTSNPNLYWYRQAAGRGLQLLFYSVGIGQISSEVPQNLSASRPQDRQFILSSKKLLLSDSGFYLCAWSVLGGGYGYTFGSGTRLTVV.

The CDR3 coding sequence is TGTGCCATCAGTGCCGGGACAGTATCCTACGAGCAGTACTTC. Protein: CAISAGTVSYEQYF. The rearrangement uses TRBV10-3 and TRBJ2-7; 7 positions match TRBD1. This CDR3 contains 14 residues. Germline loops: CDR1 ENHRY, CDR2 SYGVKD. Trimming cost V 4 bases and J 1 base; bases outside gene matches: 4.

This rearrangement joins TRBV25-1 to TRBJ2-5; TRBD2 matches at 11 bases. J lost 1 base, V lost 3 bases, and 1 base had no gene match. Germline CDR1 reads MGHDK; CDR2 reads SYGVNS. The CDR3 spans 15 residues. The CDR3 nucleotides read TGTGCCAGCAGTGAGGGACTAGCGGTCCAAGAGACCCAGTACTTC. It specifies CASSEGLAVQETQYF.

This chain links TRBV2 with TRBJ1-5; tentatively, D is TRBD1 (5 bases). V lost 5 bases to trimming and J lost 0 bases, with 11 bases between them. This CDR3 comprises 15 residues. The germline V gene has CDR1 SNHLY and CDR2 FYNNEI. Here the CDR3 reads CASSWTPYSNQPQHF. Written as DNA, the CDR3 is TGTGCCAGCAGTTGGACACCCTATAGCAATCAGCCCCAGCATTTT.

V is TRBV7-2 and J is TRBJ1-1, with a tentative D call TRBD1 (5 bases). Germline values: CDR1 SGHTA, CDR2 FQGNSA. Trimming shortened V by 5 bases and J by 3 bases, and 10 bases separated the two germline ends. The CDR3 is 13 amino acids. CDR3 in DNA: TGTGCCAGCAGCGCAGGGTCGCACACTGAAGCTTTCTTT. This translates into CASSAGSHTEAFF.

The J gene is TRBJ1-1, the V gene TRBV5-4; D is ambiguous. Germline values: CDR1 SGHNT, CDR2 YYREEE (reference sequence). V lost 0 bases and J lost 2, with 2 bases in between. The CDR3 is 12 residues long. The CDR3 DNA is TGTGCCAGCAGCTTGGCAAACACTGAAGCTTTCTTT. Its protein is CASSLANTEAFF.

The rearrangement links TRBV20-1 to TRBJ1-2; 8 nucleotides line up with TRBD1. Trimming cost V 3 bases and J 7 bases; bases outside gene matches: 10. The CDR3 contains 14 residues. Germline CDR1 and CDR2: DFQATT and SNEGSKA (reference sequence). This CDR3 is CSASFGQGASGYTF. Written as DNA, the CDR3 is TGCAGTGCTAGTTTCGGGCAGGGGGCCAGTGGCTACACCTTC.

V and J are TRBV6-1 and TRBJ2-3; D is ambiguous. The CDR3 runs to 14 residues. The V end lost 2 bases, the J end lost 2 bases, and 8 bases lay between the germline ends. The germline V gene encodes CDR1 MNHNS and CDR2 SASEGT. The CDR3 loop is CASSENHPTDTQYF. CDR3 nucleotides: TGTGCCAGCAGTGAAAATCATCCCACAGATACGCAGTATTTT.

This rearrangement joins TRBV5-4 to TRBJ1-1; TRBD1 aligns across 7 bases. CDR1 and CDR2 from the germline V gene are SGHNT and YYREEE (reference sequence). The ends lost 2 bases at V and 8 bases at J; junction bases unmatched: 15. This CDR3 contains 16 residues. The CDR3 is CASSFRPGTVLTEAFF. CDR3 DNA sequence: TGTGCCAGCAGCTTTCGACCGGGGACAGTCCTCACCGAAGCTTTCTTT.

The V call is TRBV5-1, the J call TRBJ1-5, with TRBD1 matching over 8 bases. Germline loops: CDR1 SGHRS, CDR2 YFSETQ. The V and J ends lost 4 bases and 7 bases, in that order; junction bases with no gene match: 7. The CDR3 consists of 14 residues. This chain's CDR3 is CASSPGTGKQPQHF. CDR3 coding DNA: TGCGCCAGCAGCCCCGGGACAGGAAAACAGCCCCAGCATTTT.

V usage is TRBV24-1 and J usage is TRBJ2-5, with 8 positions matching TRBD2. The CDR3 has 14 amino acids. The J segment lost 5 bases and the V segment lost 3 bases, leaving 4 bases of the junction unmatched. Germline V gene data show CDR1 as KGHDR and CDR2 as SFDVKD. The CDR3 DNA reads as TGTGCCACCAGTGATGAGCGGGAGAGGGAGACCCAGTACTTC. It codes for CATSDERERETQYF.

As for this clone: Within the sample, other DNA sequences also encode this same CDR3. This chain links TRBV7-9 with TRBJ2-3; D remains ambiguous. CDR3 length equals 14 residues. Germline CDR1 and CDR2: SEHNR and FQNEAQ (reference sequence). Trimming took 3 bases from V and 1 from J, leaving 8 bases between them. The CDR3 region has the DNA TGTGCCAGCAGCTTGGATCGGGGCACAGATACGCAGTATTTT. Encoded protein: CASSLDRGTDTQYF.

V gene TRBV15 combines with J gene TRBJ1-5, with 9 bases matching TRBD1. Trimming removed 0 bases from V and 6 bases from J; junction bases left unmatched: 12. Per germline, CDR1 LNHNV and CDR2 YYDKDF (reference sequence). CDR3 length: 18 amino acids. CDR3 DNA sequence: TGTGCCACCAGCAGAGATAAGTTGAAGGGACAGGGCATTCAGCCCCAGCATTTT. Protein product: CATSRDKLKGQGIQPQHF.

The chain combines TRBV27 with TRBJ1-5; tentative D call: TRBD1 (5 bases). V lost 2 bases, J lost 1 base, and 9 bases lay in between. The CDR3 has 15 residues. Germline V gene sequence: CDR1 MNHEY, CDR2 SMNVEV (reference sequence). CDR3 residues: CASSLIPGSNQPQHF. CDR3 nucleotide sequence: TGTGCCAGCAGTTTAATTCCAGGGAGCAATCAGCCCCAGCATTTT.

CDR3 residues: CASSAGTSAYTDTQYF. The DNA for the CDR3 is TGTGCCAGCAGCGCCGGGACTAGCGCTTACACAGATACGCAGTATTTT. The chain carries TRBV7-9 and TRBJ2-3; 10 nucleotides agree with TRBD2. Looked up from germline, CDR1 is SEHNR and CDR2 is FQNEAQ (reference sequence). The CDR3 has 16 residues. V shed 5 bases and J 2 bases; nucleotides not matched to a gene: 7.

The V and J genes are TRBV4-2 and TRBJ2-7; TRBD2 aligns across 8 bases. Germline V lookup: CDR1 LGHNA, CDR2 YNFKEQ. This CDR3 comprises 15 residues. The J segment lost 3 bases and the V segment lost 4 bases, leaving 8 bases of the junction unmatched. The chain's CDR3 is CASSPKTSADYEQYF. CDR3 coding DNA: TGTGCCAGCAGCCCTAAGACTAGCGCCGACTACGAGCAGTACTTC.

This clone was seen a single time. The CDR3 reads CASSPGAGAYEQYF. The CDR3 DNA sequence: TGTGCCAGCAGCCCCGGGGCGGGAGCCTACGAGCAGTACTTC. This rearrangement joins TRBV3-1 (or the pseudogene TRBV3-2) to TRBJ2-7, with 7 bases aligning to TRBD2. V gave up 4 bases and J gave up 2 bases; unmatched junction bases: 5. The CDR3 contains 14 residues. Germline-derived CDR1 and CDR2 are LGHDT and YNNKEL (reference sequence).

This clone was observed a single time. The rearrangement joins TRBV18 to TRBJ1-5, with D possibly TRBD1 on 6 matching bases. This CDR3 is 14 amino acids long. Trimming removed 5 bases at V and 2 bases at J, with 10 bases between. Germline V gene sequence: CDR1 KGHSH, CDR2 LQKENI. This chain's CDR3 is CASSSDRGNQPQHF. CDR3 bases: TGTGCCAGCTCATCGGACAGAGGCAATCAGCCCCAGCATTTT.

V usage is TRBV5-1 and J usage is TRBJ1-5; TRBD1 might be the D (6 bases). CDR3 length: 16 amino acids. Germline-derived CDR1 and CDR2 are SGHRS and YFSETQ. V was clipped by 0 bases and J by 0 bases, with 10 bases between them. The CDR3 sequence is CASSLGTEYSNQPQHF. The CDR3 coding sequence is TGCGCCAGCAGCTTGGGGACAGAGTATAGCAATCAGCCCCAGCATTTT.

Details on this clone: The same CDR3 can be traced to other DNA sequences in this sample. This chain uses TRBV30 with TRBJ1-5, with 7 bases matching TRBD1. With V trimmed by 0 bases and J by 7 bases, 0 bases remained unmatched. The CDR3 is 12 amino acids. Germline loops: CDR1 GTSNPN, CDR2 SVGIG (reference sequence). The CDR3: CAWSVQGQPQHF. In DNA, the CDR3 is TGTGCCTGGAGTGTACAGGGGCAGCCCCAGCATTTT.